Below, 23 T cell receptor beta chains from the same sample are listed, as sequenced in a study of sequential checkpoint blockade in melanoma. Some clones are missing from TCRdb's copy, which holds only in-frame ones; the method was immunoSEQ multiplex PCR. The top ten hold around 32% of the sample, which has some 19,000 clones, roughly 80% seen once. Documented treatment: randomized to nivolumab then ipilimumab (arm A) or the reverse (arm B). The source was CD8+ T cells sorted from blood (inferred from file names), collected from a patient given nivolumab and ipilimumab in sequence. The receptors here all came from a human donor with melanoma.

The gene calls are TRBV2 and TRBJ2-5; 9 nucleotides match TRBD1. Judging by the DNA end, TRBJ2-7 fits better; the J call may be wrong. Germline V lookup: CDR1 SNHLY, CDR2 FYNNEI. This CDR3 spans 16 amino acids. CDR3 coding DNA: TGTGCCAGCAGTGGGTCCCGGGACAGGGTCTCCTACGAGCAGTACTTC. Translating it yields CASSGSRDRVSYEQYF.

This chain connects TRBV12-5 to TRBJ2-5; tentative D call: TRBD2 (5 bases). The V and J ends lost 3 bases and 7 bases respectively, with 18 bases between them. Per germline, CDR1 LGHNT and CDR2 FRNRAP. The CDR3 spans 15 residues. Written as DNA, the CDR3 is TGTGCTAGTGGTTTATCCCCCGAGGGTGTGGGGACCCAGTACTTC. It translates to CASGLSPEGVGTQYF.

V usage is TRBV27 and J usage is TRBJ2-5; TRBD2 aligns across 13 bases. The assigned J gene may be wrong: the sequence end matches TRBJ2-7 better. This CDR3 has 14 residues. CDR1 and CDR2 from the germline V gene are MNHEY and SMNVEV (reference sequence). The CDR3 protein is CASSGTSGTYEQYF. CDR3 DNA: TGTGCCAGCAGTGGGACTAGCGGGACCTACGAGCAGTACTTC.

The CDR3 DNA sequence: TGTGCCAGCAGTGAAGCGCCCGGGGGCACAGATACGCAGTATTTT. Its protein is CASSEAPGGTDTQYF. The V gene is TRBV6-1, the J gene TRBJ2-3; TRBD2 is a possible D gene (5 bases). Germline V gene sequence: CDR1 MNHNS, CDR2 SASEGT. Trimming stripped 0 bases from V and 1 base from J, with 8 bases between. This CDR3 has 15 amino acids.

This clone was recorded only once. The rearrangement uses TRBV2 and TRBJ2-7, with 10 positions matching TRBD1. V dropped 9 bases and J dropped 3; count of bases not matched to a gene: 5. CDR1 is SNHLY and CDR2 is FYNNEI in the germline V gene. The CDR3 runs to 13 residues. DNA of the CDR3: TGTGCCAGTGGGGGACAGGGGAGCTACGAGCAGTACTTC. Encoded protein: CASGGQGSYEQYF.

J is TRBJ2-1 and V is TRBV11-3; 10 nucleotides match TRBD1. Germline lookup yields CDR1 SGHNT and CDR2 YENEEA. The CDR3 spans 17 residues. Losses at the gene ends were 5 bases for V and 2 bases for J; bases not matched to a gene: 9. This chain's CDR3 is CASSTRTGQGAYNEQFF. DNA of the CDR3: TGTGCCAGCAGCACGAGAACCGGACAGGGGGCCTACAATGAGCAGTTCTTC.

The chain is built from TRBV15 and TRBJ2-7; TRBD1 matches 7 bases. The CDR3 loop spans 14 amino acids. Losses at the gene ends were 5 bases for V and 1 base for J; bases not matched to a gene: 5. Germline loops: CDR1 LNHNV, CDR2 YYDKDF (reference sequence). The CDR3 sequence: CATSRDRESYEQYF. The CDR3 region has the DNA TGTGCCACCAGCCGCGACAGGGAATCCTACGAGCAGTACTTC.

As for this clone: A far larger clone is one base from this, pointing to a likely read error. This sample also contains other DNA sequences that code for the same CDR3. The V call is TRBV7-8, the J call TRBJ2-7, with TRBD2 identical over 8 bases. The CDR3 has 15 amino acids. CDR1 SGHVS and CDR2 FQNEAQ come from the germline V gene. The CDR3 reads CASGLRSGSGNEQYF. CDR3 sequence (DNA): TGTGCCAGCGGCTTGCGGAGCGGGAGTGGGAACGAGCAGTACTTC.

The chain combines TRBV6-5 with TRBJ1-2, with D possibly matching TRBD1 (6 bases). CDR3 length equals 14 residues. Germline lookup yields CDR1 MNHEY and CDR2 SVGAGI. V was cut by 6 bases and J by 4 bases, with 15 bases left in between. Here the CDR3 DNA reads TGTGCCAGCAGCGAACAAGGGGGTGGCTATGGCTACACCTTC. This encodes CASSEQGGGYGYTF.

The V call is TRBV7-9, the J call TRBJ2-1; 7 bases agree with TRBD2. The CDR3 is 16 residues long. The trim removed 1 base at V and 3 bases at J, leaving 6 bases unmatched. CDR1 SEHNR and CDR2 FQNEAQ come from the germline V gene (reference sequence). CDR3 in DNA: TGTGCCAGCAGCTTAGGTGGCGCGGGAGTCTACAATGAGCAGTTCTTC. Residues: CASSLGGAGVYNEQFF.

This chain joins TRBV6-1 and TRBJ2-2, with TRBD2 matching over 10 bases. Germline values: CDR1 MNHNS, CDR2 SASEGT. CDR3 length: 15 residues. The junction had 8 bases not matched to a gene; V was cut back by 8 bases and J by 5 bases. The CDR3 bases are TGTGCCAGCCTGGCTAGCGGGGGAGGGACCGGGGAGCTGTTTTTT. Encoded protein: CASLASGGGTGELFF.

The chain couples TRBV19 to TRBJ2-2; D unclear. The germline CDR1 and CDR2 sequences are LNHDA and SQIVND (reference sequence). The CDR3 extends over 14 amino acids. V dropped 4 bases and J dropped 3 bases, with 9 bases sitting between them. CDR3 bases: TGTGCCAGTAGTACTTTGTCGGACACCGGGGAGCTGTTTTTT. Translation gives CASSTLSDTGELFF.

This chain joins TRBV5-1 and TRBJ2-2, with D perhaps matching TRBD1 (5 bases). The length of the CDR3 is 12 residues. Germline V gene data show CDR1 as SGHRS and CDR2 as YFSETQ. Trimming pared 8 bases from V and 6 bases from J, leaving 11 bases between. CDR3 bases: TGCGCCAGTCCAGGGAAATCCGGGGAGCTGTTTTTT. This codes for CASPGKSGELFF. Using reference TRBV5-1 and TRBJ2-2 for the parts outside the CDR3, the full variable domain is KAGVTQTPRYLIKTRGQQVTLSCSPISGHRSVSWYQQTPGQGLQFLFEYFSETQRNKGNFPGRFSGRQFSNSRSEMNVSTLELGDSALYLCASPGKSGELFFGEGSRLTVL.

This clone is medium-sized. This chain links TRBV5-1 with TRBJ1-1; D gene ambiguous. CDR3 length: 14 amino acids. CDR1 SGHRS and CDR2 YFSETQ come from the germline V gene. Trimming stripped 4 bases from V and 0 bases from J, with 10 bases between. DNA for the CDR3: TGCGCCAGCAGCGGAGGTGACATGAACACTGAAGCTTTCTTT. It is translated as CASSGGDMNTEAFF.

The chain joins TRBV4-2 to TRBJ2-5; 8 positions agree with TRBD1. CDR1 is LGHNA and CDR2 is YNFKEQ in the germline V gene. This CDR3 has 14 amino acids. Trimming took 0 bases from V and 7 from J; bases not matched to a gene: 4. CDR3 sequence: CASSQDITGGTQYF. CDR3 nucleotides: TGTGCCAGCAGCCAAGATATAACAGGGGGGACCCAGTACTTC.

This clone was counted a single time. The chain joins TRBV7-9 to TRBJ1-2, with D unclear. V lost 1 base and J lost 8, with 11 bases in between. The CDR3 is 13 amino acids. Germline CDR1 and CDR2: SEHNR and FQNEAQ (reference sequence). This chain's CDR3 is CASSLGRADGYTF. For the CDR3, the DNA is TGTGCCAGCAGCTTAGGGCGAGCGGACGGCTACACCTTC.

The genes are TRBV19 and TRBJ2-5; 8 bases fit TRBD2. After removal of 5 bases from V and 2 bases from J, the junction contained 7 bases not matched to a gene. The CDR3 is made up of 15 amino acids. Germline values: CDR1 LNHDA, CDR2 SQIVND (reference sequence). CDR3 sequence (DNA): TGTGCCAGTAGTCCGGAACTAGCGGATCAAGAGACCCAGTACTTC. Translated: CASSPELADQETQYF.

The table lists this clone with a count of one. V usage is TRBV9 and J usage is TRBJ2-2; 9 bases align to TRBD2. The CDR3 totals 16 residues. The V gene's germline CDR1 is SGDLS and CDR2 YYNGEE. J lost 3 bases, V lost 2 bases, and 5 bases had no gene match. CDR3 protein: CASSVSIAGDTGELFF. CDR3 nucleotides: TGTGCCAGCAGCGTTTCAATAGCGGGAGACACCGGGGAGCTGTTTTTT.

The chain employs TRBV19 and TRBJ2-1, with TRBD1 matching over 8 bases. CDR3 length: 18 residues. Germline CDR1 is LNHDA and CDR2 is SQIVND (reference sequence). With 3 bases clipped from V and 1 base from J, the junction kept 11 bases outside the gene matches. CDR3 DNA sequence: TGTGCCAGTAGTATTACCGACAGGGGCCAAAAATCCTACAATGAGCAGTTCTTC. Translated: CASSITDRGQKSYNEQFF.

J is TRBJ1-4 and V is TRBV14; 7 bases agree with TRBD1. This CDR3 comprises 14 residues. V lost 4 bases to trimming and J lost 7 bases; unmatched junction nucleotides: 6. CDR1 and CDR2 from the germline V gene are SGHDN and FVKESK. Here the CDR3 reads CASSRRQGGEKLFF. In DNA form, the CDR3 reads TGTGCCAGCAGCCGAAGACAGGGAGGTGAAAAACTGTTTTTT.

This CDR3 reads CASSETGGNTEAFF. CDR3 nucleotide sequence: TGTGCCAGCAGCGAAACCGGGGGGAACACTGAAGCTTTCTTT. The chain recombines TRBV11-2 with TRBJ1-1, with D perhaps matching TRBD1 (5 bases). The CDR3 is 14 amino acids. Per the germline V gene, CDR1 is SGHAT and CDR2 is FQNNGV. V lost 5 bases and J 1 base, leaving 11 bases between the germline ends.

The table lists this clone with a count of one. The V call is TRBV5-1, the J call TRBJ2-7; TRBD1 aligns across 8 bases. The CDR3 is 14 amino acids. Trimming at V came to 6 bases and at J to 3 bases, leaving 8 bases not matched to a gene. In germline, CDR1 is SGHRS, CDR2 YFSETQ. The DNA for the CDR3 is TGCGCCAGCACCACCGGGACAGGAGGCTACGAGCAGTACTTC. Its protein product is CASTTGTGGYEQYF.

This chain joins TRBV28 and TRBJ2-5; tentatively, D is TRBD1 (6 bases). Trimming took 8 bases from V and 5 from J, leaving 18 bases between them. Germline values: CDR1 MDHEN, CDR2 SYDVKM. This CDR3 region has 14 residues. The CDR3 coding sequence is TGTGCCAGCCAGAGGGGGTACTGGTGGGAGACCCAGTACTTC. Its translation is CASQRGYWWETQYF.